This entry lists 5 T cell receptor beta chains sequenced from one sample in a study of blood T cell repertoires in COVID-19. Sequencing was performed with immunoSEQ multiplex PCR; in TCRdb, only in-frame clones are kept and a portion is missing. Among about 390,000 clones listed, around 87% were seen once. The sequenced sample was peripheral blood. The receptors were sampled from a woman aged 60-70 years with COVID-19, enrolled during active disease.

The J gene is TRBJ1-1, the V gene TRBV12-1; whether TRBD1, the table's D call, matches the DNA was not checked. TRBV12-1 is a documented pseudogene. This CDR3 spans 17 amino acids. The CDR3 spells CASSQGLQGAENTEAFF. The CDR3 coding sequence is TGTGCCAGCAGCCAGGGATTACAGGGGGCAGAGAACACTGAAGCTTTCTTT.

The chain uses TRBV5-1 and TRBJ2-3; 11 nucleotides align to TRBD2. This CDR3 contains 16 residues. The germline CDR1 and CDR2 sequences are SGHRS and YFSETQ. V lost 5 bases and J lost 5; bases outside the gene matches: 10. The CDR3 loop reads CASRMGLAGGQDTQYF. Here the CDR3 DNA reads TGCGCCAGCAGAATGGGGTTAGCGGGGGGGCAAGATACGCAGTATTTT. Supplemented by reference TRBV5-1 and TRBJ2-3, the full variable domain reads KAGVTQTPRYLIKTRGQQVTLSCSPISGHRSVSWYQQTPGQGLQFLFEYFSETQRNKGNFPGRFSGRQFSNSRSEMNVSTLELGDSALYLCASRMGLAGGQDTQYFGPGTRLTVL.

V and J are TRBV12-3 or TRBV12-4 and TRBJ2-7; TRBD1 might be the D (5 bases). The CDR3 has 11 amino acids. Trimming took off 6 bases at V and 5 bases at J, with 8 bases between the two ends. The CDR3 sequence is CASSRVDEQYF. The CDR3 region has the DNA TGTGCCAGCAGCAGGGTGGACGAGCAGTACTTC.

The rearrangement links TRBV7-3 to TRBJ2-7, with TRBD1 identical over 8 bases. V was pared by 5 bases and J by 2 bases, with 8 bases of the junction left unmatched. CDR3 length equals 15 residues. In germline, CDR1 is SGHTA, CDR2 FQGTGA. CDR3 residues: CASSNSDREPYEQYF. Written as DNA, the CDR3 is TGTGCCAGCAGCAATTCGGACAGGGAGCCCTACGAGCAGTACTTC.

The chain is built from TRBV5-8 and TRBJ2-3; 8 bases match TRBD2. Germline trimming cut 7 bases from V and 0 bases from J; bases unmatched to any gene: 4. The CDR3 consists of 14 residues. Germline V CDR1 and CDR2: SGHTS, YDEGEE. The CDR3 region has the DNA TGTGCCAGCGGGCGGGGGGTCAGCACAGATACGCAGTATTTT. Its translation: CASGRGVSTDTQYF.